These 14 T cell receptor beta chains were all obtained from the same sample, sequenced in a study of T cell clones after liver transplantation. Assay used: immunoSEQ multiplex PCR; TCRdb lists only in-frame clones, some missing. The profile shows nearly 55,000 clones, roughly 83% of them singletons. This specimen was CD4+ T cells from blood, taken before liver transplant. These receptors were taken from a human donor who received a liver transplant.

The genes are TRBV9 and TRBJ2-3, with 9 bases matching TRBD1. CDR1 is SGDLS and CDR2 is YYNGEE in the germline V gene. The CDR3 runs 15 residues. Trimming at V came to 3 bases and at J to 2 bases, leaving 4 bases not matched to a gene. CDR3 protein: CASSGGTGLTDTQYF. The CDR3 nucleotides are TGTGCCAGCAGCGGGGGGACAGGGCTCACAGATACGCAGTATTTT.

The chain couples TRBV7-8 to TRBJ2-7; D possibly corresponds to TRBD2 (5 bases). Germline CDR1 SGHVS, CDR2 FQNEAQ. V lost 5 bases and J 0 bases, leaving 11 bases between the germline ends. The CDR3 is 14 amino acids. In nucleotides, the CDR3 is TGTGCCAGCAGCCGCGGACTGGACTCCTACGAGCAGTACTTC. This translates into CASSRGLDSYEQYF. Based on the CDR3 plus reference TRBV7-8 and TRBJ2-7, the full variable domain is GAGVSQSPRYKVAKRGQDVALRCDPISGHVSLFWYQQALGQGPEFLTYFQNEAQLDKSGLPSDRFFAERPEGSVSTLKIQRTQQEDSAVYLCASSRGLDSYEQYFGPGTRLTVT.

By share, this clone counts as medium-sized. The V gene is TRBV9, the J gene TRBJ2-7, with a tentative D call TRBD1 (7 bases). Trimming removed 1 base at V and 6 bases at J, with 14 bases between. The CDR3 extends over 14 amino acids. CDR1 and CDR2 (germline): SGDLS, YYNGEE. In DNA, the CDR3 is TGTGCCAGCAGCGTATTAGGGCAGGGGGGCGAGCAGTACTTC. Protein: CASSVLGQGGEQYF.

The chain is built from TRBV7-9 and TRBJ1-4; D is ambiguous. V lost 6 bases to trimming and J lost 8 bases, with 10 bases between them. Germline V gene sequence: CDR1 SEHNR, CDR2 FQNEAQ (reference sequence). The CDR3 is made up of 12 amino acids. The CDR3 nucleotides are TGTGCCAGCAGTTTCGACGTGGAAAAACTGTTTTTT. Residues: CASSFDVEKLFF.

This chain joins TRBV5-1 and TRBJ2-7; 10 bases agree with TRBD2. CDR3 size: 14 residues. From germline, CDR1 is SGHRS and CDR2 YFSETQ. Losses at the gene ends were 3 bases for V and 7 bases for J; bases not matched to a gene: 7. The CDR3 nucleotides read TGCGCCAGCAGCTGGGGGCTAGCGGGGGAAGAGCAGTACTTC. Residues: CASSWGLAGEEQYF.

The V gene is TRBV7-3, the J gene TRBJ1-5, with TRBD1 as a possible D gene (6 bases). The CDR3 sequence is 16 residues long. Germline-derived CDR1 and CDR2 are SGHTA and FQGTGA. V was cut by 2 bases and J by 6 bases, with 17 bases left in between. The CDR3 is CASSLGPGGSGQPQHF. Written as DNA, the CDR3 is TGTGCCAGCAGCTTAGGACCTGGGGGCTCGGGTCAGCCCCAGCATTTT. Full variable domain (missing parts from reference TRBV7-3 and TRBJ1-5): GAGVSQTPSNKVTEKGKYVELRCDPISGHTALYWYRQSLGQGPEFLIYFQGTGAADDSGLPNDRFFAVRPEGSVSTLKIQRTERGDSAVYLCASSLGPGGSGQPQHFGDGTRLSIL.

V gene TRBV6-1 combines with J gene TRBJ1-1, with 7 bases lining up with TRBD1. This CDR3 is built from 14 residues. Germline V gives CDR1 MNHNS, CDR2 SASEGT. The V gene end was trimmed by 10 bases and the J gene end by 5 bases; junction bases not matched to a gene: 13. The CDR3 protein is CATRNPGGRTEAFF. CDR3 bases: TGTGCCACCCGAAACCCAGGGGGGAGAACTGAAGCTTTCTTT.

This rearrangement joins TRBV19 to TRBJ1-2, with D perhaps TRBD1 (6 bases). Germline V gene lookup returns CDR1 LNHDA and CDR2 SQIVND (reference sequence). The CDR3 is 15 amino acids. Trimming shortened V by 5 bases and J by 0 bases, and 13 bases separated the two germline ends. DNA for the CDR3: TGTGCCAGTAGTTACAGGGTGAGCCCTAACTATGGCTACACCTTC. As protein: CASSYRVSPNYGYTF.

V usage is TRBV7-3 and J usage is TRBJ2-3, with 7 bases matching TRBD2. Per germline, CDR1 SGHTA and CDR2 FQGTGA. V gave up 5 bases and J gave up 5 bases; unmatched junction bases: 10. The length of the CDR3 is 15 residues. CDR3 DNA: TGTGCCAGCAGCCTTGGGGGAGGGGCGGGAGATACGCAGTATTTT. It specifies CASSLGGGAGDTQYF.

The chain is built from TRBV10-3 and TRBJ2-3, with TRBD2 matching 11 bases. The ends lost 6 bases at V and 1 base at J; junction bases unmatched: 6. This CDR3 has 16 amino acids. Germline CDR1 ENHRY, CDR2 SYGVKD. The CDR3 sequence is CAISQNSGGGTDTQYF. The CDR3 DNA is TGTGCCATCAGCCAAAATAGCGGGGGGGGCACAGATACGCAGTATTTT.

V and J are TRBV5-5 and TRBJ2-1; the D is unclear. This CDR3 comprises 14 residues. Per germline, CDR1 SGHKS and CDR2 YYEKEE (reference sequence). Trimming stripped 1 base from V and 4 bases from J, with 9 bases between. The CDR3 DNA sequence: TGTGCCAGCAGCTTGTATCAGACATACAATGAGCAGTTCTTC. This translates into CASSLYQTYNEQFF.

This clone is categorized as medium-sized. One end of the junction is discordant with germline, which a read error may explain. This chain uses TRBV5-6 with TRBJ1-2; TRBD1 matches 11 bases. CDR3 length equals 12 residues. The germline V gene encodes CDR1 SGHDT and CDR2 YYEEEE. The CDR3: CASSFGPGQGAF. The CDR3 DNA is TGTGCCAGCAGCTTTGGACCGGGACAGGGGGCCTTC.

A word on this clone: Other DNA sequences in this specimen translate into the identical CDR3. The CDR3 spells CASSLGLQGEGETQYF. CDR3 in DNA: TGTGCCAGCAGCTTAGGGTTACAGGGCGAGGGTGAGACCCAGTACTTC. The V gene is TRBV7-6, the J gene TRBJ2-5; possibly TRBD1 for D (6 bases). The CDR3 has 16 amino acids. In germline, CDR1 is SGHVS, CDR2 FNYEAQ. V lost 1 base and J 5 bases, leaving 17 bases between the germline ends.

The rearrangement links TRBV27 to TRBJ2-2, with 7 bases aligning to TRBD2. The junction had 4 bases not matched to a gene; V was cut back by 5 bases and J by 7 bases. Germline V gene lookup returns CDR1 MNHEY and CDR2 SMNVEV (reference sequence). This CDR3 is 13 amino acids long. The CDR3, as DNA: TGTGCCAGCAGTCGGCGGGAGTACGGGGAGCTGTTTTTT. Protein product: CASSRREYGELFF.